This TCR beta chain was identified during a study of shared clonotypes between healthy human individuals. Turning to the study itself: Three CD4 naive, three CD4 memory, two CD8 naive and one CD8 memory plate were used per donor. Regarding the study as a whole: It was observed that about 5% of naive CD4 clonotypes were shared across a few donors. The study generally estimated greater richness for naive than memory subsets.

Comment on this clone: What it binds is not known.

In the original analysis: Because ImmunoSEQ provided only junction sequences with no quality scores, the filtering differed. Only in-frame clones appear in the TCRdb table, and some are missing; sequencing was by immunoSEQ multiplex PCR. The DNA gave D and trimming, while V, J and clone size come from that table. The sample holds 1.6 million or so clones; approximately 98.5% are singletons and the top ten take about 0.4%. The sample consisted of naive CD4+ T cells sorted from blood. Subset specified: CD45RA+ positively selected. The sequence was obtained from a man younger than 40 in good health.

In DNA form, the CDR3 reads TGCGCCAGCAGCTTAATACCGGGACAGCAGATCGAGCAGTACTTC. Its protein is CASSLIPGQQIEQYF. The rearrangement joins TRBV5-1 to TRBJ2-7; 7 nucleotides agree with TRBD1. Germline-derived CDR1 and CDR2 are SGHRS and YFSETQ. This CDR3 comprises 15 residues. The trim removed 2 bases at V and 6 bases at J, leaving 11 bases unmatched.